Listed below are T cell receptor beta chains from one sample, sequenced in a study of spatial heterogeneity in lung cancer. TCRdb used MiXCR to reprocess the 5' RACE reads, holding one entry per CDR3 protein. The sample shows 40,000 to 45,000 distinct CDR3 sequences, roughly an eighth of them seen only once. Source: PBMCs, taken at surgery. The source of these receptors is a male donor with early-stage non-small cell lung cancer. The CDR3 runs from the conserved cysteine through the conserved F or W. Fields, in order: J gene, V gene, clone size, D gene, CDR3 DNA, CDR3 protein. A D gene is named only where the DNA matches it firmly. Expanded clones get a size class; other rows say once, few or many, or leave the size out.

TRBJ2-7 TRBV7-2 NA NA TGTGCCAGCAGCCCGTCTGCGATCGAGCAGTACTTC CASSPSAIEQYF
TRBJ2-3 TRBV27 NA TRBD2 TGTGCCAGCACCCGTTTAGCGGGAGACCGCACAGATACGCAGTATTTT CASTRLAGDRTDTQYF
TRBJ1-1 TRBV5-4 few NA TGTGCCAGCAGCCCCGCGAATAAGTGGAACACTGAAGCTTTCTTT CASSPANKWNTEAFF
TRBJ1-1 TRBV7-8 many TRBD1 TGTGCCAGCAGCTTCAGGGGGGAAGTGAACACTGAAGCTTTCTTT CASSFRGEVNTEAFF
TRBJ2-1 TRBV27 few NA TGTGCCAGCACCTCCGGGAGAGGCTACAATGAGCAGTTCTTC CASTSGRGYNEQFF
TRBJ2-2 TRBV29-1 many TRBD1 TGCAGCGCCATGGGACAGGGATACACCGGGGAGCTGTTTTTT CSAMGQGYTGELFF
TRBJ1-4 TRBV20-1 few TRBD1 TGCAGTGCTGGACAGGGAGGGACTAATGAAAAACTGTTTTTT CSAGQGGTNEKLFF
TRBJ2-3 TRBV14 NA NA TGTGCCAGCAGCTCGTTCGTCAGGGCGGGAGATACGCAGTATTTT CASSSFVRAGDTQYF
TRBJ2-3 TRBV9 few NA TGTGCCAGCAGCGAAGGACTTACAGATACGCAGTATTTT CASSEGLTDTQYF
TRBJ2-7 TRBV29-1 many TRBD1 TGCAGCGTTTCCCTGAGGGGACAGATCTCCGAGCAGTACTTC CSVSLRGQISEQYF
TRBJ2-7 TRBV7-8 many TRBD2 TGTGCCAGCAGCTTTGGTTACCAGCGGGGGGGCTACGAGCAGTACTTC CASSFGYQRGGYEQYF
TRBJ2-1 TRBV28 few TRBD2 TGTGCCAGCAGAACGACTAGCGGGGGTTCCTACAATGAGCAGTTCTTC CASRTTSGGSYNEQFF
TRBJ1-3 TRBV4-2 few NA TGTGCCAGCAGCGTTTCAGGGAATGGAAACACCATATATTTT CASSVSGNGNTIYF
TRBJ2-7 TRBV29-1 NA TRBD2 TGCAGCGTTGAAATCGCGGGAGGTGGCGAGCAGTACTTC CSVEIAGGGEQYF
TRBJ1-4 TRBV14 NA TRBD1 TGTGCCAGCAGCCAAGAGCGTCTCCGGACAGGGAATTATGAAAAACTGTTTTTT CASSQERLRTGNYEKLFF
TRBJ2-1 TRBV5-1 NA TRBD2 TGCGCCAGCAGCTTCGGGATAGCGGGAATCTACAATGAGCAGTTCTTC CASSFGIAGIYNEQFF
TRBJ2-5 TRBV20-1 NA NA TGCAGTGCTACCCAAACCCCGGGGTCCCAAGAGACCCAGTACTTC CSATQTPGSQETQYF
TRBJ2-2 TRBV5-1 NA NA TGCGCCAGCGCGGGCACCGGGGAGCTGTTTTTT CASAGTGELFF
TRBJ1-5 TRBV20-1 many TRBD1 TGCAGTGCTGTAGACAGGGCCCCGGGGCCCCAGCATTTT CSAVDRAPGPQHF
TRBJ1-1 TRBV12-3/TRBV12-4 many NA TGTGCCAGCAGTTTCTACACTGAAGCTTTCTTT CASSFYTEAFF
TRBJ1-3 TRBV20-1 few NA TGCAGTGCTAGCGACCGAGACTCTGGAAACACCATATATTTT CSASDRDSGNTIYF
TRBJ1-3 TRBV7-9 NA NA TGTGCCAGCAGCTTAGAAGGCAGCTCTGGAAACACCATATATTTT CASSLEGSSGNTIYF
TRBJ2-7 TRBV5-1 many NA TGCGCCAGCAGCTTGATCACCAGAACCTCCTACGAGCAGTACTTC CASSLITRTSYEQYF
TRBJ1-1 TRBV5-1 many TRBD1 TGCGCCAGCAGCCCCACGCAGGGGGCTTTTACTGAAGCTTTCTTT CASSPTQGAFTEAFF
TRBJ1-1 TRBV30 many NA TGTGCCTGGAGTTTCGGACGGAAGAACACTGAAGCTTTCTTT CAWSFGRKNTEAFF
TRBJ2-1 TRBV7-2 NA TRBD2 TGTGCCAGCAGCTCCCCGGCTAGCGGAAATGAGCAGTTCTTC CASSSPASGNEQFF
TRBJ2-3 TRBV5-1 few TRBD2 TGCGCCAGCAGCTTGGATCCGGGGGGTACAGATACGCAGTATTTT CASSLDPGGTDTQYF
TRBJ1-5 TRBV2 many NA TGTGCCAGCAGTGAACTTTTCGCTTCTTATCAGCCCCAGCATTTT CASSELFASYQPQHF
TRBJ1-2 TRBV28 NA TRBD1 TGTGCCAGCAGGTCTTCTCCGGGACAGATTTCCTTAGGGTATGGCTACACCTTC CASRSSPGQISLGYGYTF
TRBJ2-1 TRBV20-1 many NA TGCAGTGCTAGGGTTGGGGGAACCTCCTACAATGAGCAGTTCTTC CSARVGGTSYNEQFF
TRBJ2-3 TRBV7-8 NA TRBD2 TGTGCCAGCAGCTCAAAAGCGGGGGGCTTCACAGATACGCAGTATTTT CASSSKAGGFTDTQYF
TRBJ1-1 TRBV20-1 few NA TGCAGTGCTAGTACAGCCATGAACACTGAAGCTTTCTTT CSASTAMNTEAFF
TRBJ1-5 TRBV29-1 few NA TGCAGCGTTGTCGGGGCCGCCACAGGGCCCCAGCATTTT CSVVGAATGPQHF
TRBJ2-1 TRBV10-3 NA TRBD1 TGTGCCATCAGTACGACAGGGGGCAGGGACAATGAGCAGTTCTTC CAISTTGGRDNEQFF
TRBJ2-1 TRBV6-2/TRBV6-3 NA NA TGTGCCAGCAGATACGGGCCGGGCAATGAGCAGTTCTTC CASRYGPGNEQFF
TRBJ2-2 TRBV5-1 few TRBD2 TGCGCCAGCAGCTCCGGGACTAGAGTACGGACCGGGGAGCTGTTTTTT CASSSGTRVRTGELFF
TRBJ2-3 TRBV2 NA NA TGTGCCAGCAGTGGTGGGGATACGCAGTATTTT CASSGGDTQYF
TRBJ1-2 TRBV29-1 NA NA TGCAGCGTTGGGGGAAGCATCTCTAACTATGGCTACACCTTC CSVGGSISNYGYTF
TRBJ2-2 TRBV9 many TRBD2 TGTGCCAGCAGCGCACCGGGACTAGGAGGGGCCGGGGAGCTGTTTTTT CASSAPGLGGAGELFF
TRBJ2-1 TRBV21-1 few NA TGTGCCAGCAGCAATCGGGGACAGAATTTGGGTAATGAGCAGTTCTTC CASSNRGQNLGNEQFF
TRBJ2-2 TRBV12-3/TRBV12-4 few NA TGTGCCAGCAGTACTGGCCCTGAGCTGTTTTTT CASSTGPELFF
TRBJ2-1 TRBV7-2 few NA TGTGCCAGCAGGCCCGGGACCTACAATGAGCAGTTCTTC CASRPGTYNEQFF
TRBJ2-5 TRBV29-1 NA NA TGCAGCGTCCTGGCAGGGGGGTACCAAGAGACCCAGTACTTC CSVLAGGYQETQYF
TRBJ1-1 TRBV14 many NA TGTGCCAGCGGTAGAGGGCTCGCTGAAGCTTTCTTT CASGRGLAEAFF
TRBJ1-1 TRBV7-6 NA NA TGTGCCAGCAGCCCACCGATCTCCGGGGCGAACACTGAAGCTTTCTTT CASSPPISGANTEAFF
TRBJ2-7 TRBV7-3 many TRBD2 TGTGCCAGCAGCCCGGTCGGGGGGACCTCCTACGAGCAGTACTTC CASSPVGGTSYEQYF
TRBJ2-7 TRBV7-9 NA TRBD1 TGTGCCAGCAGCTCCCGGGACAGGTCCTACGAGCAGTACTTC CASSSRDRSYEQYF
TRBJ2-3 TRBV7-9 NA NA TGTGCCAGCAGCTTAGCGGGGACTTCAGATACGCAGTATTTT CASSLAGTSDTQYF
TRBJ1-5 TRBV21-1 NA NA TGTGCCAGCAGCAATTCAACAGGGAGTCAGCCCCAGCATTTT CASSNSTGSQPQHF
TRBJ1-5 TRBV21-1 many NA TGTGCCAGCAGCCAAAGGGGGCAGTCTAGCAATCAGCCCCAGCATTTT CASSQRGQSSNQPQHF
TRBJ2-3 TRBV5-1 NA NA TGCGCCAGCAGCTTGCCTAGCACAGATACGCAGTATTTT CASSLPSTDTQYF